Presented here are 18 T cell receptor beta chains from one specimen sequenced in a study of blood T cell repertoires in COVID-19. Generated by immunoSEQ multiplex PCR, the TCRdb table keeps only in-frame clones and is missing some. The top ten clones hold over 2% of a sample with about 170,000 clones, about 87% of them seen once. The sequencing sample was made of peripheral blood. Receptor source: a woman older than 75 with COVID-19, enrolled during active disease.

This sequence joins TRBV2 and TRBJ2-5; TRBD2 matches 13 bases. With 6 bases clipped from V and 1 base from J, the junction kept 5 bases outside the gene matches. Germline V gene lookup returns CDR1 SNHLY and CDR2 FYNNEI. The CDR3 is 16 residues long. DNA for the CDR3: TGTGCCAGCAGACTAGCGGGAGGGCTAGGCCAAGAGACCCAGTACTTC. Translated, it gives CASRLAGGLGQETQYF.

The genes are TRBV6-5 and TRBJ2-7, with TRBD1 as a possible D gene (5 bases). The V gene lost 5 bases and the J gene lost 4 bases, with 18 bases spanning the gap. The CDR3 runs to 15 residues. Germline lookup yields CDR1 MNHEY and CDR2 SVGAGI. As DNA, the CDR3 is TGTGCCAGCAGTACGACGGTTAACAGGTTATACGAGCAGTACTTC. Residues: CASSTTVNRLYEQYF.

The chain recombines TRBV28 with TRBJ1-5; 11 bases fit TRBD1. In germline, CDR1 is MDHEN, CDR2 SYDVKM. J lost 5 bases, V lost 5 bases, and 5 bases had no gene match. The CDR3 consists of 15 residues. The DNA for the CDR3 is TGTGCCAGCAGTACCGGGACAGGGGGTTATCAGCCCCAGCATTTT. Protein product: CASSTGTGGYQPQHF.

This clone came up once. This chain joins TRBV27 and TRBJ2-1, with D perhaps matching TRBD1 (5 bases). Deletions cut 7 bases from V and 5 bases from J, with 12 bases between. The CDR3 consists of 13 residues. Per germline, CDR1 MNHEY and CDR2 SMNVEV (reference sequence). CDR3 sequence (DNA): TGTGCCAGCATAGGGGTTCTGAACAATGAGCAGTTCTTC. This encodes CASIGVLNNEQFF.

This clone was counted a single time. This chain connects TRBV27 to TRBJ1-5, with 9 bases aligning to TRBD1. The germline CDR1 and CDR2 sequences are MNHEY and SMNVEV (reference sequence). This CDR3 region has 14 residues. J was trimmed by 5 bases and V by 6 bases; bases with no gene match: 5. In DNA, the CDR3 is TGTGCCAGCAGACCCGGGACAGGGTATCAGCCCCAGCATTTT. Translated: CASRPGTGYQPQHF.

The chain has TRBV5-5 and TRBJ1-2, with a weak D call TRBD1 (5 bases). V lost 3 bases, J lost 8 bases, and 11 bases lay in between. CDR1 and CDR2 from the germline V gene are SGHKS and YYEKEE (reference sequence). The length of the CDR3 is 12 residues. The CDR3 loop reads CASSYRQSGYTF. DNA for the CDR3: TGTGCCAGCAGCTACCGACAGAGCGGCTACACCTTC.

This chain connects TRBV27 to TRBJ1-2, with 9 nucleotides matching TRBD1. V shed 5 bases, J shed 5 bases, and the junction held 9 bases outside the gene matches. This CDR3 is built from 15 residues. Germline assignment: CDR1 MNHEY and CDR2 SMNVEV (reference sequence). CDR3: CASSAGTGIEYGYTF. CDR3 nucleotides: TGTGCCAGCAGTGCAGGGACAGGGATCGAATATGGCTACACCTTC.

V and J are TRBV4-2 and TRBJ1-3; D is ambiguous. The CDR3 has 16 residues. Germline V lookup: CDR1 LGHNA, CDR2 YNFKEQ. V was trimmed by 2 bases and J by 0 bases, leaving 11 bases between them. CDR3 DNA sequence: TGTGCCAGCAGCCAAAAAGACTCCGGCTCTGGAAACACCATATATTTT. It is translated as CASSQKDSGSGNTIYF.

This clone was picked up one time. The J gene is TRBJ1-3, the V gene TRBV5-1, with D perhaps TRBD1 (5 bases). This CDR3 has 17 residues. V lost 0 bases, J lost 0 bases, and 13 bases lay in between. Germline V gene lookup returns CDR1 SGHRS and CDR2 YFSETQ. In DNA form, the CDR3 reads TGCGCCAGCAGCTTGGGTGACAGTTTAATCTCTGGAAACACCATATATTTT. This sequence encodes CASSLGDSLISGNTIYF.

This sequence joins TRBV7-3 and TRBJ1-1; D uncertain. The CDR3 loop spans 15 amino acids. The V end lost 1 base, the J end lost 4 bases, and 13 bases lay between the germline ends. Germline V lookup: CDR1 SGHTA, CDR2 FQGTGA. In DNA form, the CDR3 reads TGTGCCAGCAGCTTAAATTCCGCCGGGAGCACTGAAGCTTTCTTT. It yields the protein CASSLNSAGSTEAFF.

This chain uses TRBV12-3 or TRBV12-4 with TRBJ2-1; D is unclear. The CDR3 covers 13 residues. V lost 6 bases and J lost 3, with 9 bases in between. Here the CDR3 reads CASSRNSYNEQFF. The CDR3, as DNA: TGTGCCAGCAGCCGTAACAGCTACAATGAGCAGTTCTTC.

V gene TRBV6-5 combines with J gene TRBJ2-3; the D gene is possibly TRBD2 (6 bases). V was clipped by 8 bases and J by 4 bases, with 13 bases between them. The CDR3 loop spans 13 amino acids. Per germline, CDR1 MNHEY and CDR2 SVGAGI. The CDR3 reads CASYFSGADTQYF. The CDR3 DNA follows: TGTGCCAGCTACTTTTCGGGAGCAGATACGCAGTATTTT.

The CDR3 protein is CASSDRASNSPLHF. The CDR3 DNA reads TGTGCCAGCAGTGACAGGGCCTCGAATTCACCCCTCCACTTT. The chain combines TRBV28 with TRBJ1-6, with 7 bases aligning to TRBD1. The CDR3 runs to 14 residues. Germline assignment: CDR1 MDHEN and CDR2 SYDVKM. After removal of 5 bases from V and 7 bases from J, the junction contained 5 bases not matched to a gene.

The V gene is TRBV5-1, the J gene TRBJ1-1; D gene ambiguous. The CDR3 has 15 amino acids. Germline V CDR1 and CDR2: SGHRS, YFSETQ. V lost 0 bases and J 4 bases, leaving 13 bases between the germline ends. The CDR3 DNA is TGCGCCAGCAGCTTGGGGGCCGCAGTATCCACTGAAGCTTTCTTT. Residues: CASSLGAAVSTEAFF.

The chain links TRBV19 to TRBJ1-5, with D possibly being TRBD1 (5 bases). Germline-derived CDR1 and CDR2 are LNHDA and SQIVND (reference sequence). This CDR3 is built from 13 residues. V lost 6 bases and J 6 bases, leaving 12 bases between the germline ends. The DNA of the CDR3 is TGTGCCAGTAGGGACATTCCGGGTCAGCCCCAGCATTTT. Translation: CASRDIPGQPQHF.

In its sample, this clone was seen a few times. V and J are TRBV6-5 and TRBJ1-1, with D perhaps TRBD1 (6 bases). This CDR3 is built from 16 residues. From germline, CDR1 is MNHEY and CDR2 SVGAGI. V was pared by 2 bases and J by 8 bases, with 21 bases between. The chain's CDR3 is CASSYPFRAGESEAFF. The CDR3 nucleotides are TGTGCCAGCAGTTACCCCTTCCGGGCAGGGGAGTCGGAAGCTTTCTTT.

The chain combines TRBV29-1 with TRBJ2-3, with a weak D call TRBD2 (6 bases). CDR3 length: 15 amino acids. The V and J ends lost 2 bases and 0 bases respectively, with 12 bases between them. Germline assignment: CDR1 SQVTM and CDR2 ANQGSEA. For the CDR3, the DNA is TGCAGCGTTGAAATAGCGGACTGGAGCACAGATACGCAGTATTTT. Its translation is CSVEIADWSTDTQYF.

This clone was seen just once. CDR3 coding DNA: TGTGCCACCCGGGGAAGGGGGAGTAAGAATGAGCAGTTCTTC. This codes for CATRGRGSKNEQFF. The chain employs TRBV28 and TRBJ2-1; D may be TRBD1 (6 bases). Germline assignment: CDR1 MDHEN and CDR2 SYDVKM. The CDR3 totals 14 residues. Trimming stripped 10 bases from V and 7 bases from J, with 20 bases between.